The rows below give T cell receptor beta chains drawn from one sample of a study of T cell responses to AZD1222 COVID-19 vaccine. Assay: immunoSEQ multiplex PCR; the TCRdb copy retains only in-frame clones and omits some. Of 120,000 to 150,000 clones listed, approximately 88% are singletons. This specimen was peripheral blood, taken 28 days after the second dose of the MenACWY control vaccine. The source is an adult who received the MenACWY meningococcal vaccine as a control. Each CDR3 is given with its conserved first and last residue. The D gene is left open where the match is weak. A row's size may be missing; if present it is once, few, many or a size class.

size	V	D	J	CDR3	DNA
-	TRBV28	TRBD2	TRBJ2-1	CASRGSSGRSSYNEQFF	TGTGCCAGCAGGGGGAGTAGCGGGAGGAGCTCCTACAATGAGCAGTTCTTC
-	TRBV28	TRBD1	TRBJ2-5	CASSSGQQETQYF	TGTGCCAGCAGTTCGGGACAGCAAGAGACCCAGTACTTC
-	TRBV5-1	-	TRBJ1-2	CASSLDPGTYGYTF	TGCGCCAGCAGCTTGGATCCAGGGACCTATGGCTACACCTTC
once	TRBV3-1/TRBV3-2	-	TRBJ2-5	CASSELGSSGTQYF	TGTGCCAGCAGCGAACTGGGGTCATCAGGAACCCAGTACTTC
-	TRBV2	-	TRBJ1-1	CASSAARDTEAFF	TGTGCCAGCAGCGCGGCCCGGGACACCGAAGCTTTCTTT
once	TRBV6-5	-	TRBJ1-4	CASSYSKGTNEKLFF	TGTGCCAGCAGTTACTCTAAGGGGACTAATGAAAAACTGTTTTTT
-	TRBV29-1	TRBD1	TRBJ2-5	CSVARQGRQETQYF	TGCAGCGTTGCCCGACAGGGTAGGCAAGAGACCCAGTACTTC
-	TRBV30	-	TRBJ2-1	CAWDRDSNEQFF	TGTGCCTGGGACCGGGACTCAAATGAGCAGTTCTTC
once	TRBV6-2/TRBV6-3	-	TRBJ2-7	CASSSTPEPQFYEQYF	TGTGCCAGCAGTTCAACCCCAGAGCCCCAATTCTACGAGCAGTACTTC
-	TRBV9	-	TRBJ2-1	CASSDSVNEQFF	TGTGCCAGCAGCGATTCGGTCAATGAGCAGTTCTTC